Below are 15 T cell receptor beta chains sequenced from a single sample in a study of blood T cells in healthy people across ages. Through a sample-barcoded 5' primer and a J-beta primer mix, a second PCR was run for about 6 to 11 cycles. From the 5' RACE reads, TCRdb called clonotypes with MiXCR, one entry per CDR3 protein. The table lists 550,000 to 700,000 distinct CDR3 sequences, 25% to 30% of them singletons. Sequencing input: blood. These receptors all stem from a woman aged 70-85 years in good health.

The chain recombines TRBV6-4 with TRBJ1-6; possibly TRBD1 for D (6 bases). This CDR3 region has 15 residues. With 0 bases removed from V and 9 bases from J, the gap between germline ends came to 12 bases. Germline lookup yields CDR1 MRHNA and CDR2 SNTAGT. CDR3 amino acids: CASSDSMGAASPLHF. The DNA for the CDR3 is TGTGCCAGCAGTGACTCGATGGGGGCAGCTTCACCCCTCCACTTT.

The chain combines TRBV19 with TRBJ2-2, with TRBD1 identical over 7 bases. This CDR3 spans 14 amino acids. The germline V gene encodes CDR1 LNHDA and CDR2 SQIVND (reference sequence). The junction had 8 bases not matched to a gene; V was cut back by 7 bases and J by 6 bases. CDR3 sequence: CASKRDRSSGELFF. The CDR3 bases are TGTGCCAGTAAGAGGGACAGAAGTTCCGGGGAGCTGTTTTTT.

Details on this clonotype: Without the conserved terminal phenylalanine or tryptophan, this CDR3 likely stems from a read error. DNA for the CDR3: TGTGCCAGCAGTGAAAGGGGGAGGGACTACAAGCAGTACTTG. Its protein product is CASSERGRDYKQYL. The rearrangement uses TRBV6-1 and TRBJ2-7; a weak D match, TRBD2 (7 bases). Germline-derived CDR1 and CDR2 are MNHNS and SASEGT. CDR3 length: 14 residues.

V and J are TRBV25-1 and TRBJ1-1; D not certain. V was clipped by 4 bases and J by 4 bases, with 10 bases between them. Germline assignment: CDR1 MGHDK and CDR2 SYGVNS. The CDR3 has 13 amino acids. The chain's CDR3 is CASSVTGFTEAFF. CDR3 bases: TGTGCCAGCAGTGTTACGGGATTCACTGAAGCTTTCTTT.

The V and J genes are TRBV27 and TRBJ2-7; the D gene is possibly TRBD1 (5 bases). Trimming pared 2 bases from V and 1 base from J, leaving 12 bases between. Germline CDR1 is MNHEY and CDR2 is SMNVEV (reference sequence). This CDR3 has 15 amino acids. The CDR3 DNA reads as TGTGCCAGCAGTTTAATAGGGGAAAGGTCCTACGAGCAGTACTTC. As protein: CASSLIGERSYEQYF.

Only a few counts were recorded for this clonotype. This chain links TRBV10-3 with TRBJ2-1, with D possibly TRBD1 on 6 matching bases. The germline V gene has CDR1 ENHRY and CDR2 SYGVKD. V shed 4 bases and J shed 9 bases, with 13 bases lying between them. The CDR3 is 13 amino acids. The CDR3 sequence is CAISGQAGSEQFF. For the CDR3, the DNA is TGTGCCATCAGTGGACAGGCGGGTAGTGAGCAGTTCTTC.

V and J are TRBV20-1 and TRBJ2-1, with D perhaps matching TRBD1 (5 bases). There are 14 residues in the CDR3. In germline, CDR1 is DFQATT, CDR2 SNEGSKA (reference sequence). V was pared by 3 bases and J by 9 bases, with 18 bases between. CDR3 coding DNA: TGCAGTGCTAGTCAGGGCTTCCGAGGTGGTGAGCAGTTCTTC. This sequence encodes CSASQGFRGGEQFF.

This clonotype was found a few times. This rearrangement joins TRBV2 to TRBJ2-3; D might be TRBD1 or TRBD2, each matching 5 bases. Germline assignment: CDR1 SNHLY and CDR2 FYNNEI. The CDR3 covers 14 residues. Between the trimmed V and J ends, which lost 1 base and 4 bases, there was a span of 9 bases. In DNA, the CDR3 is TGTGCCAGCAGTGAAGGGGGGAACCCAGATACGCAGTATTTT. This gives the protein CASSEGGNPDTQYF.

This clonotype was seen only once. The chain carries TRBV29-1 and TRBJ2-5; D gene ambiguous. Trimming removed 7 bases from V and 0 bases from J, with 12 bases in between. There are 13 residues in the CDR3. Germline-derived CDR1 and CDR2 are SQVTM and ANQGSEA. The CDR3 DNA reads TGCAGCGGTCAGACTTCGAACCAAGAGACCCAGTACTTC. Its translation: CSGQTSNQETQYF.

V and J are TRBV4-2 and TRBJ2-3; 11 nucleotides line up with TRBD2. V was clipped by 1 base and J by 2 bases; unmatched bases: 8. The CDR3 runs 18 residues. Germline-derived CDR1 and CDR2 are LGHNA and YNFKEQ. The CDR3, as DNA: TGTGCCAGCAGCCAAGGGTATAGCGGGGGGGCCTTCACAGATACGCAGTATTTT. Translating gives CASSQGYSGGAFTDTQYF.

This clonotype was picked up one time. V is TRBV18 and J is TRBJ1-6; D gene unclear. V lost 2 bases to trimming and J lost 8 bases, with 13 bases between them. The CDR3 runs 15 residues. Germline assignment: CDR1 KGHSH and CDR2 LQKENI. CDR3 region: CASSPGSRYYSPLHF. The CDR3 nucleotides are TGTGCCAGCTCACCAGGATCCCGGTACTATTCACCCCTCCACTTT.

This clonotype was picked up a small number of times. The CDR3 loop is CSASETNYGYTF. As DNA, the CDR3 is TGCAGTGCTAGTGAGACTAACTATGGCTACACCTTC. The J gene is TRBJ1-2, the V gene TRBV20-1; D gene unclear. In germline, CDR1 is DFQATT, CDR2 SNEGSKA (reference sequence). Trimming took 3 bases from V and 0 from J, leaving 5 bases between them. CDR3 length: 12 residues.

The V gene is TRBV2, the J gene TRBJ1-1; the match to TRBD1 covers 8 bases. This CDR3 has 13 amino acids. V gave up 4 bases and J gave up 5 bases; unmatched junction bases: 3. Per the germline V gene, CDR1 is SNHLY and CDR2 is FYNNEI. The CDR3, as DNA: TGTGCCAGCAGTGGGACAGGGCTAACTGAAGCTTTCTTT. It codes for CASSGTGLTEAFF.

This chain connects TRBV3-1 to TRBJ2-5; D remains unclear. The V end was cut by 8 bases, the J end by 8 bases, with 12 bases between. There are 11 residues in the CDR3. The germline gives CDR1 LGHDT, CDR2 YNNKEL (reference sequence). The CDR3 loop reads CASRSRDTQYF. The CDR3 DNA is TGTGCCAGCCGGAGCCGAGACACCCAGTACTTC.

This clonotype was detected a few times. The chain employs TRBV7-3 and TRBJ2-1; D remains ambiguous. The germline CDR1 and CDR2 sequences are SGHTA and FQGTGA. The V end lost 5 bases, the J end lost 6 bases, and 14 bases lay between the germline ends. The CDR3 is 14 residues long. CDR3 loop: CASSRRQDSNEQFF. Here the CDR3 DNA reads TGTGCCAGCAGCCGAAGGCAGGATTCCAATGAGCAGTTCTTC.